This record covers a single TCR beta chain. The specificity of this receptor is unknown. No per-base quality is available; no much larger clone lies one base away. The data originate from a study of cytomegalovirus exposure and HLA in healthy donors (TCRdb year 2017). With respect to the entire study: In an earlier analysis of roughly 590 of the donors, around 290 Gb of sequence data and roughly 100 million unique TCR beta sequences from 180 million or so T cells were reported. The study profiled the T cell repertoires of 500 to 800 subjects by immunosequencing and related them to cytomegalovirus serostatus. In a later genetic analysis, genome-wide SNP genotypes for about three fifths of the roughly 670 donors were used, and that subset was treated as a discovery cohort. The number of typed donors differed by locus: about 620-630 for A, B, C, DRB1 and DQB1; 522 for DQA1; over 600 for DPA1; and around 470 for DPB1. HLA typing included class I and class II loci at four-digit resolution. On average, roughly 240,000 unique TCR beta nucleotide sequences were sequenced per donor among 300 to 500 genotyped donors of the cohort, with 15% to 20% of those sequences being non-productive. In a later analysis, previously published TCR beta repertoires from roughly 710 donors were re-analyzed and high-resolution HLA genotyping was added so that TCR occurrence patterns could be studied. About five DR-DQ haplotypes were treated as single units for association and clustering because of strong linkage in the cohort. The later analysis used no new phenotypic data to find candidate immune exposures, relying instead on TCR beta sequences and their occurrence across donors. Besides the first cohort of roughly 700 subjects, a separate validation cohort made up of over 100 different subjects was used. The aim of the study was to test whether cataloging public T cell receptors could identify signatures of past pathogen exposure. An earlier analysis of several hundred of the donors applied high-throughput TCR beta sequencing to assess whether each TCR beta V gene segment acted as functional or pseudogenic. Around 300 gigabases of sequencing data and 78 million or so unique TCR sequences were included in an early release covering roughly 600 HLA-typed donors. Of the roughly 400 genotyped donors, approximately 81% were placed in the genetic ancestry cluster associated with self-reported Caucasian donors. Every discovery cohort repertoire had been produced on one sequencing platform. Donor age, sex, ethnicity and CMV serostatus were collected together with the repertoire data. To predict cytomegalovirus infection status, the study brought together high-throughput TCR immunosequencing, statistical association of individual TCRs with disease status, and machine learning.

The cohort consisted of approximately 690 healthy bone marrow donors. At the time of sampling, all cohort members were nominally healthy, though unrecorded immune exposures were likely present. The donor was CMV seropositive and belonged to the group of about 290 seropositive cohort members. Every donor gave a peripheral blood sample, and the peripheral blood mononuclear cells from that sample were used for TCR beta sequencing. Genomic DNA was extracted from the blood cell samples with the Qiagen DNeasy Blood Extraction Kit. The CDR3, cysteine through phenylalanine, is 17 amino acids long. Solely the CDR3 DNA is kept, with 51 bases framed from the first base. V has 4 bases trimmed and J has 1 base trimmed; junction bases matching no gene number 5. The germline V gene yields MNHNS for CDR1 and SASEGT for CDR2. Overall results and qualifications from the work: Cytomegalovirus status was reported to be diagnosed by the classifier with high specificity and sensitivity in both the original and validation cohorts. Because some donors lacked HLA typing at each locus, the association tests relied only on the typed subset. In a later genetic analysis, a missense DCLRE1C variant was associated with V-gene and J-gene trimming of TCR beta chains, and the association was replicated in an independent cohort. Because counts were too low, seventeen rarely observed V segments, including chromosome 9 orphons, were left out of the earlier analysis of over 550 of the donors. A later analysis associated 15,000 to 20,000 TCR beta sequences with specific HLA alleles at a false discovery rate of 0.05. A later analysis found that TCR association rates varied across HLA loci, with DRB1 alleles showing the most associated TCRs and HLA-C alleles the fewest. A later analysis reported that several top co-occurrence clusters appeared linked to parvovirus B19, influenza, CMV and Epstein-Barr virus. Correlated functional status among segregating V segments might be attributable to linkage disequilibrium, but an unknown experimental factor could not be ruled out. An earlier analysis of 587 of the donors showed that most TCR beta V segments appeared in productive rearrangements either about 87% or about 30% of the time, which broadly matched IMGT annotations. Some IMGT-functional V segments, including TRBV6-2 and TRBV6-3, could not be distinguished by the 87-base-pair reads and were therefore excluded. A cluster of highly shared sequence variants was judged likely to be a technical artifact of the sequencing pipeline. In this cohort, only TCR beta chains were sequenced, and detectable features were limited by the absence of alpha or paired-chain data. According to a later analysis, most CMV-associated TCR beta chains appeared to be HLA-restricted, and the HLA associations seemed to be driven largely by CMV exposure. According to a later genetic analysis, donors in an Asian-associated ancestry cluster had fewer N-insertions in productive TCRs than the approximately 690-donor mean. A later analysis found that HLA-associated TCR beta chains were more clonally expanded and had lower generation probabilities than equally common non-associated chains. CMV serostatus was the only immune exposure information available for the cohort. In the study, 150 to 200 TCR beta chains were listed as associated with cytomegalovirus. The authors suggested that the approach could potentially be generalized to other disease states and immunological phenotypes. Sequencing depth was assumed to be roughly uniform across donors in the presence/absence analyses, though that assumption may not hold. When HLA alleles, especially DR and DQ, strongly co-occurred, attributing TCR associations to individual alleles was difficult. A further reported finding was that TCR beta sequences accurately predicted the HLA-A and HLA-B alleles for most subjects in the first cohort. A few of the identified cytomegalovirus-associated TCR beta chains were confirmed in vitro to be specific for cytomegalovirus antigens. While some public TCRs were present in many individuals, most TCR sequences turned up only very rarely across donors.

Preparation of the library involved the immunoSEQ multiplex PCR assay. A mixture of 60 forward primers for TCR Vbeta segments and 13 reverse primers for TCR Jbeta segments was used in the multiplex PCR. A multiplex PCR assay on genomic DNA amplified the CDR3 region of rearranged TCR beta genes. Amplified TCR beta libraries were sequenced as 87-base-pair reads on the Illumina HiSeq System. In the source study's methods: A later analysis tallied approximately 87 million unique TCR beta chains across the 650 to 750 repertoires, and approximately 11 million of those chains were shared by two or more donors. A nearest-neighbor algorithm error-corrected the raw reads and collapsed the reads into unique sequences, merging closely related sequences to remove PCR and sequencing errors. V, D and J gene segments were assigned by aligning CDR3 sequences to IMGT reference sequences. Each retained sequence needed at least a six-nucleotide match to both a V gene segment and a J gene segment. Rearrangements were called productive when the CDR3 lacked stop codons and stayed in frame with V and J; all others were non-productive. Following IMGT convention, CDR3 was defined as the stretch from the second conserved V-encoded cysteine to the conserved J-encoded phenylalanine. The earlier analysis of about 500 of the donors excluded sequences that lacked an unambiguous match to a single V gene segment. An earlier analysis of some 500 of the donors classified V segments as functional when productive rearrangements were above 56.7% and as segregating when the standard deviation between donors was above 5%. A statistical classification framework was built to diagnose cytomegalovirus status from the catalog of TCR beta chain sequences. V and J gene assignment, in a later analysis, came from comparing TCR nucleotide sequences with IMGT/GENE-DB human TR gene sequences. Using the TCRdist pipeline, a later analysis assigned CDR3 sequences along with most-parsimonious VDJ recombination scenarios. In a later analysis, each TCR beta chain was defined by its CDR3 amino acid sequence together with its V-gene family, and reads without a unique V-gene family were excluded. To address suspected cross-contamination and a sequencing artifact, a later analysis removed under 600 highly shared, low-generation-probability nucleotide sequences. In a later analysis, a clonal expansion index for each public chain was calculated from normalized within-repertoire ranks of inferred template counts. Generation probabilities in a later analysis came from a VDJ recombination model fitted to out-of-frame rearrangements, and those results were checked against IGoR. Hypergeometric tests were used in a later analysis to score TCR-TCR, TCR-HLA and TCR-CMV co-occurrence, with a repertoire-size bias correction applied to the TCR pairs. A later analysis estimated false discovery rates by permuting HLA or CMV assignments 20 times. In a later analysis, co-occurring TCRs were grouped using DBSCAN, with TCRdist sequence similarity added in when clustering inside HLA-allele-positive subsets. Co-occurrence clustering excluded repertoires with fewer than 30,000 or more than 120,000 public chains, plus five with anomalous nucleotide sharing. TCRdb limited this immuneACCESS table to in-frame rearrangements with V and J called. A share of clones is missing; checked studies link under half to unresolved V genes, and the rest is unexplained. V and J calls and clone size follow that table, whereas D and trimming were derived from the DNA. Across this sample there are roughly 140,000 clones, with about 79% seen only once. Clones ranked in the top ten supply around 4.1% of the sample.

This sequence uses TRBV6-1 and TRBJ2-1; 12 middle bases align to TRBD2. Sequenced material: PBMCs. The receptor's source is a man in his forties in good health and CMV-seropositive. The bases are TGTGCCAGCAGTGGCTTGACTAGCGGGAGATCCTACAATGAGCAGTTCTTC. Translated, this gives CASSGLTSGRSYNEQFF.